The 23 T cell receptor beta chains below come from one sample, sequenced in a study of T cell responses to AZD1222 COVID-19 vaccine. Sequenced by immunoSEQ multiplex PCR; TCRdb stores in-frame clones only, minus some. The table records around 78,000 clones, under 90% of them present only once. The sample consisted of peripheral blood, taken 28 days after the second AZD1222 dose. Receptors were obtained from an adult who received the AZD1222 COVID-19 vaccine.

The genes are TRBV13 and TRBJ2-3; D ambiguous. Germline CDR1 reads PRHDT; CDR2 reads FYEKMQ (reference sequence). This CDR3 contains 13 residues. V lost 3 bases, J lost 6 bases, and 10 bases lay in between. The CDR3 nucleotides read TGTGCCAGCAGCTTGCAGCGCTGGGATACGCAGTATTTT. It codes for CASSLQRWDTQYF.

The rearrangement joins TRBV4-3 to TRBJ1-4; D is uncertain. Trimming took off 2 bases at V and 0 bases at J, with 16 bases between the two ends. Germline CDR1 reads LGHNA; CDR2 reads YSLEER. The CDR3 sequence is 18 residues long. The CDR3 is CASSQPTGQSATNEKLFF. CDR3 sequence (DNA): TGCGCCAGCAGCCAACCCACTGGGCAGTCAGCAACTAATGAAAAACTGTTTTTT.

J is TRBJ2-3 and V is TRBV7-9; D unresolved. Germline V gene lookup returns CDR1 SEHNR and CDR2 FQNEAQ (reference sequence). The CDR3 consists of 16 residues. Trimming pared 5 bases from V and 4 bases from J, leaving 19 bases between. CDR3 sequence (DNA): TGTGCCAGCAGCCGAAGACGAAATAGCCTGTCAGATACGCAGTATTTT. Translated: CASSRRRNSLSDTQYF.

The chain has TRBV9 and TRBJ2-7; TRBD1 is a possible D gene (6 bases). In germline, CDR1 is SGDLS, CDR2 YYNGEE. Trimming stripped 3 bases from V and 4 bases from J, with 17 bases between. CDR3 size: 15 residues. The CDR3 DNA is TGTGCCAGCAGCGCCTCCGGGACATCTATTTACGAGCAGTACTTC. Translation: CASSASGTSIYEQYF.

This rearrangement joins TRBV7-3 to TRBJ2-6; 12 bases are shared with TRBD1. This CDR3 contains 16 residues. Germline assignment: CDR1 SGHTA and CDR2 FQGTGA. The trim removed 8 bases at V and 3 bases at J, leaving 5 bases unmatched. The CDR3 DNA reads TGTGCCAGCGGCGGGACAGGGGGCGGTGGGGCCAACGTCCTGACTTTC. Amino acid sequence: CASGGTGGGGANVLTF.

The CDR3 sequence is CASSVEGYGYTF. CDR3 in DNA: TGTGCCAGCAGTGTTGAGGGCTATGGCTACACCTTC. V is TRBV2 and J is TRBJ1-2; D ambiguous. The germline V gene has CDR1 SNHLY and CDR2 FYNNEI. The CDR3 sequence is 12 residues long. Trimming left V 4 bases short and J 4 bases short, with 7 bases between.

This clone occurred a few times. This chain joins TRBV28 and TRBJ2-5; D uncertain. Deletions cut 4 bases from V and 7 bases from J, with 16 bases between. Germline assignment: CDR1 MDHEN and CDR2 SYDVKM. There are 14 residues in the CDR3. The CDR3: CASSSQTPVGTQYF. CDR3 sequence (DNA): TGTGCCAGCAGTTCCCAGACCCCGGTGGGGACCCAGTACTTC. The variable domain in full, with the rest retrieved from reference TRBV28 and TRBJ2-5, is DVKVTQSSRYLVKRTGEKVFLECVQDMDHENMFWYRQDPGLGLRLIYFSYDVKMKEKGDIPEGYSVSREKKERFSLILESASTNQTSMYLCASSSQTPVGTQYFGPGTRLLVL.

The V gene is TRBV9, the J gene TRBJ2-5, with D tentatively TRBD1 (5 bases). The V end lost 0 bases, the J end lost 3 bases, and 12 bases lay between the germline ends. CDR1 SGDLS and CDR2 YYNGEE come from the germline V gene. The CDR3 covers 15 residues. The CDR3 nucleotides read TGTGCCAGCAGCGTAGGAGCCGGCAGGGAAGAGACCCAGTACTTC. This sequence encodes CASSVGAGREETQYF.

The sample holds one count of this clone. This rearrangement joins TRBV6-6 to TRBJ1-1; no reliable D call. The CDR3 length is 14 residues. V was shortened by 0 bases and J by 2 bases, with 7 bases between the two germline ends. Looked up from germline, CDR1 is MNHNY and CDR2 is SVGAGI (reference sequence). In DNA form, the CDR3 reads TGTGCCAGCAGTTACTCGGAAGCCAACACTGAAGCTTTCTTT. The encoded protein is CASSYSEANTEAFF.

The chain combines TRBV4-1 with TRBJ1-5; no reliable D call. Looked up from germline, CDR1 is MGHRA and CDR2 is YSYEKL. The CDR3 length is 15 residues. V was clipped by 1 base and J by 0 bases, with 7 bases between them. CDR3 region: CASSQGWNSNQPQHF. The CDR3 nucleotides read TGCGCCAGCAGCCAAGGTTGGAATAGCAATCAGCCCCAGCATTTT.

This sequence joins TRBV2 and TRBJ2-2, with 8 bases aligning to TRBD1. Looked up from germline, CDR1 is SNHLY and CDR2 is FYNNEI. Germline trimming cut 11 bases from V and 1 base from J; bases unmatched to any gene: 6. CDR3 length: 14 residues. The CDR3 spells CAAGDRRNTGELFF. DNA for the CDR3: TGTGCCGCTGGGGACAGGAGGAACACCGGGGAGCTGTTTTTT. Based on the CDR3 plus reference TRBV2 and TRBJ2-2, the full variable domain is EPEVTQTPSHQVTQMGQEVILRCVPISNHLYFYWYRQILGQKVEFLVSFYNNEISEKSEIFDDQFSVERPDGSNFTLKIRSTKLEDSAMYFCAAGDRRNTGELFFGEGSRLTVL.

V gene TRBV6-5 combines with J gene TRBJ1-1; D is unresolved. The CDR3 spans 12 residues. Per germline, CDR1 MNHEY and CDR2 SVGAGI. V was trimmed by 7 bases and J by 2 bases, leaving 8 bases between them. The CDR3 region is CASMGRNTEAFF. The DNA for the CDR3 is TGTGCCAGCATGGGCAGAAACACTGAAGCTTTCTTT.

As DNA, the CDR3 is TGTGCCAGCAGCCCGCGGGGCAGCCGTCTTAACCTCCTCTACGAGCAGTACTTC. This gives the protein CASSPRGSRLNLLYEQYF. The genes are TRBV7-9 and TRBJ2-7, with a weak D call TRBD2 (6 bases). The V and J ends lost 5 bases and 3 bases respectively, with 26 bases between them. From germline, CDR1 is SEHNR and CDR2 FQNEAQ (reference sequence). The CDR3 is made up of 18 amino acids.

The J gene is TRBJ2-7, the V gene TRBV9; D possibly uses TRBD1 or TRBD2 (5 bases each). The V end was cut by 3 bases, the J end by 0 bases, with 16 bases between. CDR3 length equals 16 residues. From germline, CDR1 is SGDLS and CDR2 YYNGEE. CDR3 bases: TGTGCCAGCAGCGCATCCCCGGGGCCAAGCTCCTACGAGCAGTACTTC. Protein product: CASSASPGPSSYEQYF.

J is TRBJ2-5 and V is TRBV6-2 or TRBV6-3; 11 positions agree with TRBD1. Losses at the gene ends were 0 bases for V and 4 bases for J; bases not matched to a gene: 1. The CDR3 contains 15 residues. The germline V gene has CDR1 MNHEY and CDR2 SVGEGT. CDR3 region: CASSYSDRGPETQYF. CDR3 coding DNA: TGTGCCAGCAGTTACTCGGACAGGGGGCCAGAGACCCAGTACTTC.

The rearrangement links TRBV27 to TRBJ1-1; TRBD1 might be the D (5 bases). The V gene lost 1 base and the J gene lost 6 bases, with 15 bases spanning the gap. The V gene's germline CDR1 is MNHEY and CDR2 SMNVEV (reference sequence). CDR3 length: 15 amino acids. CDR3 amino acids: CASSLFSGSLAEAFF. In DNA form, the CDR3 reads TGTGCCAGCAGTTTATTCTCAGGGTCACTTGCTGAAGCTTTCTTT.

Here the CDR3 reads CASSLLGSSYNEQFF. DNA for the CDR3: TGTGCCAGCAGCTTACTGGGGAGCTCCTACAATGAGCAGTTCTTC. The chain couples TRBV7-9 to TRBJ2-1, with a weak D call TRBD2 (5 bases). The CDR3 length is 15 residues. From germline, CDR1 is SEHNR and CDR2 FQNEAQ (reference sequence). The V gene lost 2 bases and the J gene lost 0 bases, with 8 bases spanning the gap.

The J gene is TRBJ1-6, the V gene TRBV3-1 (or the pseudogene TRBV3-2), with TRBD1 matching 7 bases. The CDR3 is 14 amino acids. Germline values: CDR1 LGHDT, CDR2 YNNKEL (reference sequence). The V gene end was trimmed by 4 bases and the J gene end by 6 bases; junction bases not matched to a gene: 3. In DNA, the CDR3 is TGTGCCAGCAGCCGGGGGACAGCTAATTCACCCCTCCACTTT. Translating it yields CASSRGTANSPLHF.

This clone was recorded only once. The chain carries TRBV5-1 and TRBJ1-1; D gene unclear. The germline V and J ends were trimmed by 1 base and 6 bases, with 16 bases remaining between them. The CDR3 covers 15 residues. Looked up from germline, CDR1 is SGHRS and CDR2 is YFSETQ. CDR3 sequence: CASSLRQAGGAEAFF. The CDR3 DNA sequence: TGCGCCAGCAGCTTGAGGCAGGCCGGTGGGGCTGAAGCTTTCTTT.

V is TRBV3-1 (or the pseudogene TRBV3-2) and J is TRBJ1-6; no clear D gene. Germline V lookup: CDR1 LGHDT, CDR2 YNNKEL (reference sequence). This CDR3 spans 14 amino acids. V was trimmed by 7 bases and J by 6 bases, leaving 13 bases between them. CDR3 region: CASTSGRLNSPLHF. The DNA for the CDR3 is TGTGCCAGCACCTCGGGTCGGCTTAATTCACCCCTCCACTTT.

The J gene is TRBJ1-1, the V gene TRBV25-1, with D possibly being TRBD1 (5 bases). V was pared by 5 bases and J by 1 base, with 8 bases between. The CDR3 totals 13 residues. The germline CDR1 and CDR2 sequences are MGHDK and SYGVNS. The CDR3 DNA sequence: TGTGCCAGCAGTTTCGGGACGAACACTGAAGCTTTCTTT. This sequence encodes CASSFGTNTEAFF.

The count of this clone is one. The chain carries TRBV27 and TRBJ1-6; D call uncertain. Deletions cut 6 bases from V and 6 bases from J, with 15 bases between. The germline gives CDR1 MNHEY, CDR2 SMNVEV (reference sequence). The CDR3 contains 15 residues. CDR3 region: CASSHRPVGNSPLHF. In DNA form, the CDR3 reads TGTGCCAGCAGCCATCGACCGGTGGGTAATTCACCCCTCCACTTT.

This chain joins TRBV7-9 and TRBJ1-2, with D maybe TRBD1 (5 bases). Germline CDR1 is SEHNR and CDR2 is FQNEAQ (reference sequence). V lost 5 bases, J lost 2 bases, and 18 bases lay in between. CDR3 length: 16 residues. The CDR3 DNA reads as TGTGCCAGCAGCCTAAAAAAGGGGACGGAGAACTATGGCTACACCTTC. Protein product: CASSLKKGTENYGYTF.